The 4 T cell receptor beta chains given below trace back to one sample, sequenced in a study of CXCR3-negative and CXCR3-positive naive CD8 T cells. UMI-labeled TRB cDNA libraries were prepared by 5' RACE. Reanalyzing the 5' RACE reads, TCRdb keeps one entry per CDR3 protein, without DNA. The sample spans about 39,000 distinct CDR3 sequences; the ten largest clones claim more than 7.5%. Sequencing was performed on memory CD8+ T cells from blood. All receptors come from a human donor in good health. Some clones in this sample may be carry-over from other donors' samples.

The rearrangement links TRBV14 to TRBJ2-2; the TCRdb call, TRBD2, lacks DNA for checking. This CDR3 contains 17 residues. CDR1 is SGHDN and CDR2 is FVKESK in the germline V gene. The CDR3 protein is CASSQEWGGSTTGELFF.

V gene TRBV28 combines with J gene TRBJ2-1; TCRdb indicates TRBD2, and absent DNA this call remains unverified. Germline-derived CDR1 and CDR2 are MDHEN and SYDVKM. CDR3 length: 17 amino acids. CDR3 protein: CASSFREGLSSYNEQFF.

The chain carries TRBV15 and TRBJ2-1; TCRdb reports TRBD2, a call that lacks DNA to check it against. CDR3 length: 14 amino acids. CDR1 is LNHNV, CDR2 YYDKDF, per germline (reference sequence). The CDR3 reads CATNKDGGRNEQFF.

The rearrangement links TRBV29-1 to TRBJ2-1; no DNA is available, so the TRBD1 call from TCRdb remains unchecked. The CDR3 sequence is 14 residues long. The germline CDR1 and CDR2 sequences are SQVTM and ANQGSEA. CDR3: CSVEGRGGSDEQFF.